These 11 T cell receptor beta chains were all obtained from the same sample, sequenced in a study of blood T cell repertoires in COVID-19 (TCRdb year 2020). Library preparation employed the immunoSEQ multiplex PCR assay. TCRdb's version of the immuneACCESS table is confined to in-frame rearrangements and falls short of the full clone set. An unresolved V gene accounts for under half of the shortfall where checked; the remainder is of unknown origin. Within this sample are 250,000 or so clones, with about 89% of them counted one time only. Of the sample, 1% to 1.5% is held by the ten largest clones. Sequenced material: PBMCs or T cells enriched from blood (not recorded which). The receptor set was obtained from a human donor in a cohort exposed to, infected with or recovered from COVID-19 (not recorded which). The donor label of this sample is uncertain.

The V call is TRBV7-8, the J call TRBJ2-4; D unresolved. Between the trimmed V and J ends, which lost 3 bases and 0 bases, there was a span of 12 bases. The CDR3 sequence is 16 residues long. Germline loops: CDR1 SGHVS, CDR2 FQNEAQ. CDR3 in amino acids: CASSFVPYGAKNIQYF. CDR3 sequence (DNA): TGTGCCAGCAGCTTTGTTCCTTACGGAGCCAAAAACATTCAGTACTTC.

This rearrangement joins TRBV5-4 to TRBJ1-1; no reliable D call. The germline V and J ends were trimmed by 0 bases and 1 base, with 10 bases remaining between them. The CDR3 loop spans 15 amino acids. Looked up from germline, CDR1 is SGHNT and CDR2 is YYREEE (reference sequence). The CDR3 nucleotides are TGTGCCAGCAGCTTGGATTCGATTAGGAACACTGAAGCTTTCTTT. Translating it yields CASSLDSIRNTEAFF.

The chain has TRBV4-2 and TRBJ2-1, with 11 bases fitting TRBD2. The V and J ends lost 0 bases and 8 bases, in that order; junction bases with no gene match: 6. CDR1 and CDR2 from the germline V gene are LGHNA and YNFKEQ. The CDR3 covers 16 residues. CDR3 protein: CASSQDGTSGGHEQFF. The CDR3 nucleotides are TGTGCCAGCAGCCAAGATGGCACTAGCGGGGGACATGAGCAGTTCTTC.

This chain connects TRBV19 to TRBJ1-3; D gene ambiguous. The germline V gene encodes CDR1 LNHDA and CDR2 SQIVND (reference sequence). Trimming pared 6 bases from V and 4 bases from J, leaving 13 bases between. This CDR3 has 14 amino acids. As DNA, the CDR3 is TGTGCCAGTAGCCCCCGGGTTTCGGGAAACACCATATATTTT. It specifies CASSPRVSGNTIYF.

The gene calls are TRBV3-1 (or the pseudogene TRBV3-2) and TRBJ1-3; no clear D gene. This CDR3 has 16 amino acids. The ends were cut back, 0 bases at V and 2 bases at J, with 11 bases in the middle. Germline V gives CDR1 LGHDT, CDR2 YNNKEL (reference sequence). The CDR3 DNA reads as TGTGCCAGCAGCCAAGATTCCGGGTCCCCTGGAAACACCATATATTTT. Translated: CASSQDSGSPGNTIYF.

The chain employs TRBV29-1 and TRBJ1-1, with D possibly TRBD1 on 5 matching bases. V was clipped by 1 base and J by 2 bases, with 8 bases between them. The CDR3 spans 13 residues. CDR1 SQVTM and CDR2 ANQGSEA come from the germline V gene. The CDR3 here is CSVEVTENTEAFF. In DNA form, the CDR3 reads TGCAGCGTTGAAGTGACAGAAAACACTGAAGCTTTCTTT. The variable domain in full, completed from reference TRBV29-1 and TRBJ1-1, reads SAVISQKPSRDICQRGTSLTIQCQVDSQVTMMFWYRQQPGQSLTLIATANQGSEATYESGFVIDKFPISRPNLTFSTLTVSNMSPEDSSIYLCSVEVTENTEAFFGQGTRLTVV.

CDR3 bases: TGCGCCAGCGCAGTGGGGCTAGCGGGGGGGGCGCGGGATACGCAGTATTTT. It codes for CASAVGLAGGARDTQYF. This chain uses TRBV10-2 with TRBJ2-3; 12 nucleotides align to TRBD2. This CDR3 has 17 amino acids. The V gene's germline CDR1 is WSHSY and CDR2 SAAADI. V dropped 8 bases and J dropped 6; count of bases not matched to a gene: 15.

The chain has TRBV5-6 and TRBJ1-1; D ambiguous. CDR1 SGHDT and CDR2 YYEEEE come from the germline V gene. This CDR3 spans 15 amino acids. V lost 0 bases and J 4 bases, leaving 13 bases between the germline ends. CDR3 DNA sequence: TGTGCCAGCAGCTTGGTTCGGGTACGGCCCACTGAAGCTTTCTTT. Translating gives CASSLVRVRPTEAFF.

The rearrangement uses TRBV30 and TRBJ1-4; 7 nucleotides line up with TRBD1. There are 13 residues in the CDR3. From germline, CDR1 is GTSNPN and CDR2 SVGIG (reference sequence). V was clipped by 2 bases and J by 6 bases; unmatched bases: 3. CDR3 region: CAWSTQGDEKLFF. CDR3 DNA sequence: TGTGCCTGGAGTACGCAGGGGGATGAAAAACTGTTTTTT.

The rearrangement links TRBV19 to TRBJ2-3; D unclear. The CDR3 contains 13 residues. V lost 11 bases to trimming and J lost 0 bases, with 12 bases between them. Germline lookup yields CDR1 LNHDA and CDR2 SQIVND (reference sequence). CDR3 DNA: TGTGCCTCTAAGTGGGCGAGCACAGATACGCAGTATTTT. Protein: CASKWASTDTQYF.

This chain joins TRBV5-1 and TRBJ1-1; D unresolved. V lost 4 bases and J lost 4, with 17 bases in between. CDR1 and CDR2 from the germline V gene are SGHRS and YFSETQ. The CDR3 is made up of 15 amino acids. CDR3 protein: CASSGPGAGGTEAFF. For the CDR3, the DNA is TGCGCCAGCAGCGGGCCGGGTGCCGGAGGCACTGAAGCTTTCTTT.